The T cell receptor (beta chain) described here comes from a study of blood T cells in healthy people across ages. CDR3 size: 16 residues. Germline V gene sequence: CDR1 SGHTA, CDR2 FQGNSA. Trimming removed 4 bases from V and 10 bases from J; junction bases left unmatched: 13. A second roughly 7 to 12 cycle PCR used barcoded and J-beta primers. TCRdb re-called the 5' RACE reads with MiXCR, one entry per CDR3 protein. The sample consists of about 800,000 distinct CDR3 sequences, about half of them appearing once. This clonotype was observed a few times. The clonotype originates from a man older than 75 in good health. The sequenced sample was blood. The rearrangement uses TRBV7-2 and TRBJ2-1, with 10 nucleotides matching TRBD2. In DNA form, the CDR3 reads TGTGCCAGCAGCTACGATATGGGACTAGCGTCTCGAGAGCAGTTCTTC. Encoded protein: CASSYDMGLASREQFF.